This TCR beta chain was identified during a study of blood T cells in healthy people across ages. Regarding the study as a whole: The CMV status of each donor remained undetermined, and this could have confounded shifts in expanded clonotypes.

The CDR3 runs 17 residues. A second PCR of 7 to 11 cycles used a sample-barcoded 5' primer and a J-beta primer mix. TCRdb reprocessed the 5' RACE reads via MiXCR and lists one record per CDR3 protein. The data contain hundreds of thousands of distinct CDR3 sequences, 55% to 70% of them singletons. With respect to this clonotype: The antigen remains undetermined.

This clonotype was sampled from a man aged 30-40 years in good health. The sequenced sample was blood. The V gene is TRBV21-1, the J gene TRBJ1-2. TRBV21-1 is a pseudogene. CDR3 bases: TGTGCCAGCAGCCTTCCCAAAAGTGCGTACCGGCATTATGGCTACACCTTC. This gives the protein CASSLPKSAYRHYGYTF.